The 31 T cell receptor beta chains given below trace back to one sample, sequenced in a study of shared clonotypes between healthy human individuals. Profiled with immunoSEQ multiplex PCR; TCRdb holds only in-frame clones, not every one. The table includes some 740,000 clones, 85% to 95% detected once. Naive CD8 cells lacked CD45RO, underwent positive selection for CCR7 and left out terminally differentiated effector memory CD45RA+ cells. The sample consisted of naive CD8+ T cells sorted from blood. All receptors come from a man aged 30 to 39 in good health.

The gene calls are TRBV7-6 and TRBJ2-7, with TRBD1 as a possible D gene (6 bases). The CDR3 consists of 15 residues. Per the germline V gene, CDR1 is SGHVS and CDR2 is FNYEAQ. V was shortened by 3 bases and J by 2 bases, with 14 bases between the two germline ends. CDR3 amino acids: CASSFESTGAYEQYF. CDR3 in DNA: TGTGCCAGCAGCTTCGAATCGACAGGCGCCTACGAGCAGTACTTC. The full variable domain, with the rest looked up from reference TRBV7-6 and TRBJ2-7, is GAGVSQSPRYKVTKRGQDVALRCDPISGHVSLYWYRQALGQGPEFLTYFNYEAQQDKSGLPNDRFSAERPEGSISTLTIQRTEQRDSAMYRCASSFESTGAYEQYFGPGTRLTVT.

The chain is built from TRBV5-5 and TRBJ1-2; 11 nucleotides line up with TRBD1. CDR3 length: 15 residues. Germline CDR1 is SGHKS and CDR2 is YYEKEE (reference sequence). V gave up 1 base and J gave up 3 bases; unmatched junction bases: 2. The DNA of the CDR3 is TGTGCCAGCAGCTTGTGGACAGGGGGCGACTATGGCTACACCTTC. This translates into CASSLWTGGDYGYTF.

V and J are TRBV7-9 and TRBJ2-1; 7 bases fit TRBD2. In germline, CDR1 is SEHNR, CDR2 FQNEAQ (reference sequence). CDR3 length: 16 residues. J gave up 1 base and V 4 bases, and 7 bases lay outside the gene matches. DNA of the CDR3: TGTGCCAGCAGCTCCACTGAAGCGGGATCCTACAATGAGCAGTTCTTC. Translated: CASSSTEAGSYNEQFF. Full variable domain (remainder filled in from reference TRBV7-9 and TRBJ2-1): DTGVSQNPRHKITKRGQNVTFRCDPISEHNRLYWYRQTLGQGPEFLTYFQNEAQLEKSRLLSDRFSAERPKGSFSTLEIQRTEQGDSAMYLCASSSTEAGSYNEQFFGPGTRLTVL.

The DNA for the CDR3 is TGCGCCAGCAGCGTCCGGGACAGGGTCAACGAGCAGTACTTC. This sequence encodes CASSVRDRVNEQYF. The chain joins TRBV5-1 to TRBJ2-7; 9 bases are a match to TRBD1. The CDR3 sequence is 14 residues long. Looked up from germline, CDR1 is SGHRS and CDR2 is YFSETQ. Germline trimming cut 4 bases from V and 5 bases from J; bases unmatched to any gene: 7. The complete variable domain, with remaining parts taken from reference TRBV5-1 and TRBJ2-7, reads KAGVTQTPRYLIKTRGQQVTLSCSPISGHRSVSWYQQTPGQGLQFLFEYFSETQRNKGNFPGRFSGRQFSNSRSEMNVSTLELGDSALYLCASSVRDRVNEQYFGPGTRLTVT.

The J gene is TRBJ2-5, the V gene TRBV5-8; tentative D call: TRBD2 (5 bases). In germline, CDR1 is SGHTS, CDR2 YDEGEE. V was clipped by 7 bases and J by 5 bases, with 15 bases between them. The CDR3 sequence is 13 residues long. CDR3 sequence (DNA): TGTGCCAGCCCGAGAGAGGGCTGGGAGACCCAGTACTTC. Amino acids: CASPREGWETQYF.

The chain is built from TRBV7-2 and TRBJ1-5; D unresolved. This CDR3 is 14 amino acids long. Trimming left V 0 bases short and J 5 bases short, with 8 bases between. In germline, CDR1 is SGHTA, CDR2 FQGNSA. This CDR3 reads CASSLAGIDQPQHF. The DNA of the CDR3 is TGTGCCAGCAGCTTAGCAGGGATAGATCAGCCCCAGCATTTT.

A single count supports this clone. The chain is built from TRBV29-1 and TRBJ2-1; a weak D match, TRBD2 (6 bases). Germline CDR1 reads SQVTM; CDR2 reads ANQGSEA. The V and J ends lost 3 bases and 10 bases respectively, with 22 bases between them. The CDR3 length is 15 residues. The CDR3 spells CSVDVQGGVFGEQFF. CDR3 DNA sequence: TGCAGCGTTGATGTGCAGGGCGGGGTATTCGGCGAGCAGTTCTTC.

The V and J genes are TRBV11-2 and TRBJ2-2; TRBD1 matches at 8 bases. Germline CDR1 reads SGHAT; CDR2 reads FQNNGV. The V and J ends lost 5 bases and 5 bases, in that order; junction bases with no gene match: 10. This CDR3 has 16 amino acids. CDR3 region: CASSTAGRGHTGELFF. DNA of the CDR3: TGTGCCAGCAGCACCGCGGGCAGGGGGCATACCGGGGAGCTGTTTTTT.

A word on this clone: Other DNA sequences from this sample encode an identical CDR3 as well. V and J are TRBV5-4 and TRBJ2-7; TRBD2 matches at 11 bases. Germline V gene sequence: CDR1 SGHNT, CDR2 YYREEE (reference sequence). This CDR3 is built from 14 residues. The junction had 1 base not matched to a gene; V was cut back by 2 bases and J by 3 bases. CDR3 bases: TGTGCCAGCAGCTTAGGGACTAGCGGCTACGAGCAGTACTTC. Residues: CASSLGTSGYEQYF.

This rearrangement joins TRBV29-1 to TRBJ1-1; D unclear. The CDR3 length is 15 residues. Germline CDR1 reads SQVTM; CDR2 reads ANQGSEA. With 0 bases removed from V and 3 bases from J, the gap between germline ends came to 14 bases. The CDR3 sequence: CSVEERKGLDTEAFF. The CDR3 DNA sequence: TGCAGCGTTGAAGAAAGGAAGGGATTGGACACTGAAGCTTTCTTT.

V and J are TRBV25-1 and TRBJ2-1; D gene ambiguous. This CDR3 region has 10 residues. CDR1 is MGHDK and CDR2 is SYGVNS in the germline V gene. Trimming shortened V by 5 bases and J by 10 bases, and 6 bases separated the two germline ends. As DNA, the CDR3 is TGTGCCAGCAGTAAAAACGAGCAGTTCTTC. Amino acids: CASSKNEQFF.

Only a few counts were recorded for this clone. The chain joins TRBV7-3 to TRBJ2-4, with a possible D match to TRBD2 (5 bases). The CDR3 totals 14 residues. Per the germline V gene, CDR1 is SGHTA and CDR2 is FQGTGA. V was shortened by 4 bases and J by 7 bases, with 14 bases between the two germline ends. The CDR3 region is CASSYTSGENIQYF. The CDR3 coding sequence is TGTGCCAGCAGCTATACCTCCGGGGAGAACATTCAGTACTTC.

This rearrangement joins TRBV14 to TRBJ2-5, with D unresolved. CDR3 length equals 14 residues. Trimming cost V 4 bases and J 4 bases, with 13 bases left between them. Germline V gene lookup returns CDR1 SGHDN and CDR2 FVKESK. CDR3 region: CASSPRQGRETQYF. CDR3 in DNA: TGTGCCAGCAGCCCTAGGCAAGGGCGAGAGACCCAGTACTTC.

Comment on this clone: Other nucleotide sequences in the sample specify the same CDR3. The chain recombines TRBV4-1 with TRBJ2-7, with D perhaps TRBD1 (6 bases). The germline V and J ends were trimmed by 1 base and 0 bases, with 10 bases remaining between them. The CDR3 is 15 amino acids. CDR1 and CDR2 from the germline V gene are MGHRA and YSYEKL. The CDR3 loop reads CASSQVAGASYEQYF. In DNA, the CDR3 is TGCGCCAGCAGCCAAGTGGCAGGGGCCTCCTACGAGCAGTACTTC.

This clone was observed once. The rearrangement joins TRBV19 to TRBJ1-1; D call uncertain. V was clipped by 2 bases and J by 4 bases, with 14 bases between them. Germline V gives CDR1 LNHDA, CDR2 SQIVND (reference sequence). The CDR3 totals 15 residues. CDR3 protein: CASSIPAYGRTEAFF. As DNA, the CDR3 is TGTGCCAGTAGTATACCAGCCTACGGACGCACTGAAGCTTTCTTT.

In its sample, this clone was seen a few times. In DNA, the CDR3 is TGCAGCGTTGAAGATCGGGACACCCACTATGGCTACACCTTC. Translating it yields CSVEDRDTHYGYTF. V is TRBV29-1 and J is TRBJ1-2; D perhaps matches TRBD1 (6 bases). CDR1 SQVTM and CDR2 ANQGSEA come from the germline V gene. The V end was cut by 0 bases, the J end by 3 bases, with 11 bases between. The CDR3 is 14 amino acids. Drawing the rest from reference TRBV29-1 and TRBJ1-2, the complete variable domain is SAVISQKPSRDICQRGTSLTIQCQVDSQVTMMFWYRQQPGQSLTLIATANQGSEATYESGFVIDKFPISRPNLTFSTLTVSNMSPEDSSIYLCSVEDRDTHYGYTFGSGTRLTVV.

V gene TRBV4-3 combines with J gene TRBJ2-1, with D perhaps TRBD2 (6 bases). CDR1 and CDR2 from the germline V gene are LGHNA and YSLEER. Trimming cost V 0 bases and J 8 bases, with 23 bases left between them. The CDR3 contains 18 residues. This CDR3 reads CASSQDGILQGPGDEQFF. The CDR3 coding sequence is TGCGCCAGCAGCCAAGATGGGATCCTGCAGGGACCGGGGGATGAGCAGTTCTTC.

This chain uses TRBV28 with TRBJ2-3; TRBD2 might be the D (6 bases). This CDR3 comprises 15 residues. Germline lookup yields CDR1 MDHEN and CDR2 SYDVKM. Trimming removed 1 base from V and 4 bases from J, with 12 bases in between. In DNA form, the CDR3 reads TGTGCCAGCAGTTTATTGGCAGGGAGGTCAGATACGCAGTATTTT. It encodes CASSLLAGRSDTQYF.

J is TRBJ2-7 and V is TRBV11-2; 7 bases map to TRBD1. Germline CDR1 SGHAT, CDR2 FQNNGV. V shed 7 bases and J 0 bases; nucleotides not matched to a gene: 21. The length of the CDR3 is 19 residues. The CDR3 reads CASNSIEDTGQTSSYEQYF. CDR3 DNA sequence: TGTGCCAGCAACTCTATCGAGGATACGGGACAGACGAGCTCCTACGAGCAGTACTTC.

V and J are TRBV11-3 and TRBJ2-3; D uncertain. V lost 1 base and J 0 bases, leaving 5 bases between the germline ends. The CDR3 has 14 amino acids. The germline V gene has CDR1 SGHNT and CDR2 YENEEA. The CDR3 DNA follows: TGTGCCAGCAGCTTAGGGTCTAGCACAGATACGCAGTATTTT. Encoded protein: CASSLGSSTDTQYF.

This sequence joins TRBV5-4 and TRBJ1-1, with unresolved D. Trimming pared 6 bases from V and 0 bases from J, leaving 12 bases between. Germline V lookup: CDR1 SGHNT, CDR2 YYREEE (reference sequence). The CDR3 is 14 amino acids. CDR3 protein: CASTIWGMNTEAFF. In DNA, the CDR3 is TGTGCCAGCACGATCTGGGGAATGAACACTGAAGCTTTCTTT.

The chain links TRBV27 to TRBJ2-1, with unresolved D. The CDR3 has 13 residues. Germline values: CDR1 MNHEY, CDR2 SMNVEV (reference sequence). V was shortened by 4 bases and J by 9 bases, with 13 bases between the two germline ends. The CDR3 coding sequence is TGTGCCAGCAGTTATCGGTTCTATAGTGAGCAGTTCTTC. It encodes CASSYRFYSEQFF.

The chain employs TRBV14 and TRBJ2-7, with TRBD1 matching 9 bases. The CDR3 runs to 14 residues. V dropped 4 bases and J dropped 6; count of bases not matched to a gene: 7. Germline CDR1 SGHDN, CDR2 FVKESK. The CDR3 DNA follows: TGTGCCAGCAGCCGAGGGACAGGGCGTCTCGAGCAGTACTTC. Translation: CASSRGTGRLEQYF.

The chain combines TRBV7-7 with TRBJ2-1; D remains unclear. The CDR3 consists of 13 residues. V was shortened by 2 bases and J by 7 bases, with 9 bases between the two germline ends. Looked up from germline, CDR1 is SSHAT and CDR2 is FNYEAQ (reference sequence). CDR3 in amino acids: CASSLFAGNEQFF. CDR3 nucleotides: TGTGCCAGCAGCTTATTTGCCGGGAATGAGCAGTTCTTC. Using reference TRBV7-7 and TRBJ2-1 for the parts outside the CDR3, the full variable domain is GAGVSQSPRYKVTKRGQDVTLRCDPISSHATLYWYQQALGQGPEFLTYFNYEAQPDKSGLPSDRFSAERPEGSISTLTIQRTEQRDSAMYRCASSLFAGNEQFFGPGTRLTVL.

The chain uses TRBV5-6 and TRBJ1-1, with D unresolved. CDR1 and CDR2 (germline): SGHDT, YYEEEE. This CDR3 is built from 12 residues. V shed 3 bases and J shed 0 bases, with 3 bases lying between them. CDR3 sequence: CASSSVNTEAFF. CDR3 nucleotides: TGTGCCAGCAGCTCAGTGAACACTGAAGCTTTCTTT. Supplemented by reference TRBV5-6 and TRBJ1-1, the full variable domain reads DAGVTQSPTHLIKTRGQQVTLRCSPKSGHDTVSWYQQALGQGPQFIFQYYEEEERQRGNFPDRFSGHQFPNYSSELNVNALLLGDSALYLCASSSVNTEAFFGQGTRLTVV.

This chain joins TRBV7-9 and TRBJ1-1; D perhaps matches TRBD1 (5 bases). Germline CDR1 SEHNR, CDR2 FQNEAQ (reference sequence). V lost 6 bases, J lost 7 bases, and 9 bases lay in between. CDR3 length: 11 residues. The chain's CDR3 is CASRPDSEAFF. CDR3 nucleotides: TGTGCCAGCAGACCTGACAGTGAAGCTTTCTTT.

V usage is TRBV7-9 and J usage is TRBJ2-1; 7 nucleotides match TRBD1. With V trimmed by 5 bases and J by 4 bases, 11 bases remained unmatched. There are 16 residues in the CDR3. CDR1 and CDR2 from the germline V gene are SEHNR and FQNEAQ (reference sequence). CDR3 amino acids: CASSPPTGTAYNEQFF. CDR3 sequence (DNA): TGTGCCAGCAGCCCTCCCACCGGGACAGCATACAATGAGCAGTTCTTC.

This chain links TRBV6-5 with TRBJ2-3, with D perhaps TRBD1 or TRBD2 (5 bases each). V was trimmed by 2 bases and J by 1 base, leaving 7 bases between them. Germline V lookup: CDR1 MNHEY, CDR2 SVGAGI. The CDR3 covers 14 residues. This chain's CDR3 is CASSYVGGTDTQYF. CDR3 DNA: TGTGCCAGCAGTTACGTGGGGGGCACAGATACGCAGTATTTT.

This rearrangement joins TRBV7-9 to TRBJ2-2, with D maybe TRBD1 (6 bases). The V gene lost 4 bases and the J gene lost 9 bases, with 12 bases spanning the gap. CDR1 and CDR2 (germline): SEHNR, FQNEAQ (reference sequence). The CDR3 runs to 13 residues. CDR3: CASSSGTPRELFF. CDR3 bases: TGTGCCAGCAGCTCGGGGACACCTCGGGAGCTGTTTTTT.

The chain couples TRBV5-1 to TRBJ2-5; perhaps TRBD1 as D (5 bases). The germline gives CDR1 SGHRS, CDR2 YFSETQ. This CDR3 is 16 amino acids long. V was cut by 3 bases and J by 2 bases, with 17 bases left in between. The CDR3 DNA reads TGCGCCAGCAGCTGGGCCGGGCAGGGCCTACAAGAGACCCAGTACTTC. The encoded protein is CASSWAGQGLQETQYF.

Comment on this clone: The same CDR3 arises from other DNA sequences in this sample as well. In DNA, the CDR3 is TGTGCCAGCAGCCTAGGTAGGGGTGCTGGAAACACCATATATTTT. This gives the protein CASSLGRGAGNTIYF. This chain connects TRBV7-8 to TRBJ1-3, with a weak D call TRBD1 (5 bases). The germline V gene encodes CDR1 SGHVS and CDR2 FQNEAQ. CDR3 size: 15 residues. Trimming stripped 5 bases from V and 2 bases from J, with 13 bases between.